This T cell receptor (beta chain) was identified during a study of blood T cell repertoires in COVID-19. CDR3 length: 16 amino acids. Germline assignment: CDR1 SEHNR and CDR2 FQNEAQ (reference sequence). The V gene end was trimmed by 4 bases and the J gene end by 4 bases; junction bases not matched to a gene: 11. Clones were read by immunoSEQ multiplex PCR, and TCRdb kept only the in-frame ones, dropping some. The sample holds around 390,000 clones, approximately 90% seen once. Researchers sorted participants into cohorts using their self-reported clinical history. Symptom resolution, clearance, or two negative PCRs marked the recovered donors of Cohort 3.

This clonotype was obtained from a woman in her 50s who had recovered from COVID-19. This chain connects TRBV7-9 to TRBJ2-7; 9 nucleotides match TRBD1. Material: PBMCs or T cells enriched from blood (not recorded which). CDR3 sequence reads: CASSSRDREIPYEQYF. CDR3 DNA sequence: TGTGCCAGCAGCTCACGGGACAGGGAAATTCCGTACGAGCAGTACTTC.